Presented here are 10 T cell receptor beta chains from one specimen sequenced in a study of blood T cells in healthy people across ages. A second about 6 to 12 cycle PCR used barcoded and J-beta primers. TCRdb reprocessed the 5' RACE reads via MiXCR and lists one record per CDR3 protein. The repertoire holds 650,000 to 950,000 distinct CDR3 sequences, with more than 40% as singletons. The material sequenced was blood. These receptors all come from a man in his sixties in good health.

This clonotype has more than one count but fewer than ten. V and J are TRBV5-1 and TRBJ1-2; D ambiguous. Germline assignment: CDR1 SGHRS and CDR2 YFSETQ. The CDR3 loop spans 14 amino acids. Trimming took off 3 bases at V and 5 bases at J, with 14 bases between the two ends. The CDR3 region has the DNA TGCGCCAGCAGCTCCCAGGAAGGAGGGTATGGCTACACCTTC. Translating it yields CASSSQEGGYGYTF.

The chain is built from TRBV30 and TRBJ1-4, with D unclear. The ends were cut back, 0 bases at V and 3 bases at J, with 8 bases in the middle. This CDR3 region has 14 residues. CDR1 is GTSNPN, CDR2 SVGIG, per germline (reference sequence). Here the CDR3 reads CAWSVSRANEKLFF. The DNA for the CDR3 is TGTGCCTGGAGTGTCTCTAGAGCTAATGAAAAACTGTTTTTT. Supplemented by reference TRBV30 and TRBJ1-4, the full variable domain reads SQTIHQWPATLVQPVGSPLSLECTVEGTSNPNLYWYRQAAGRGLQLLFYSVGIGQISSEVPQNLSASRPQDRQFILSSKKLLLSDSGFYLCAWSVSRANEKLFFGSGTQLSVL.

This clonotype was counted between two and nine times. The chain joins TRBV10-3 to TRBJ2-1, with D maybe TRBD1 (5 bases). V dropped 8 bases and J dropped 5 bases, with 13 bases sitting between them. The CDR3 consists of 13 residues. Germline CDR1 reads ENHRY; CDR2 reads SYGVKD. CDR3 DNA sequence: TGTGCCATCCGCCCGACAGAAAACAATGAGCAGTTCTTC. Encoded protein: CAIRPTENNEQFF.

This chain joins TRBV20-1 and TRBJ1-4; 8 nucleotides line up with TRBD1. Germline V gene lookup returns CDR1 DFQATT and CDR2 SNEGSKA (reference sequence). This CDR3 spans 13 amino acids. J was trimmed by 8 bases and V by 5 bases; bases with no gene match: 7. The CDR3 reads CSAFTGGREKLFF. CDR3 DNA sequence: TGCAGTGCTTTTACAGGGGGGAGGGAAAAACTGTTTTTT.

The J gene is TRBJ2-1, the V gene TRBV2; 8 nucleotides line up with TRBD1. The germline V gene has CDR1 SNHLY and CDR2 FYNNEI. The CDR3 is made up of 15 amino acids. Losses at the gene ends were 4 bases for V and 4 bases for J; bases not matched to a gene: 6. The CDR3 coding sequence is TGTGCCAGCAGTGGGACGGGACAGGTTTACAATGAGCAGTTCTTC. Its translation: CASSGTGQVYNEQFF.

This chain links TRBV6-4 with TRBJ2-1; D possibly corresponds to TRBD2 (7 bases). Between the trimmed V and J ends, which lost 4 bases and 5 bases, there was a span of 18 bases. This CDR3 contains 16 residues. Germline V gene lookup returns CDR1 MRHNA and CDR2 SNTAGT. The CDR3, as DNA: TGTGCCAGCAGTGCCTCGGTTGGAGGGGGGGACAATGAGCAGTTCTTC. Its protein is CASSASVGGGDNEQFF.

V is TRBV24-1 and J is TRBJ1-1; no reliable D call. Trimming stripped 7 bases from V and 8 bases from J, with 1 base between. CDR1 is KGHDR, CDR2 SFDVKD, per germline. This CDR3 spans 8 amino acids. In DNA form, the CDR3 reads TGTGCCACCAGGGAAGCTTTCTTT. Amino acids: CATREAFF.

Only one count was recorded for this clonotype. The rearrangement joins TRBV28 to TRBJ1-1; the match to TRBD1 covers 9 bases. The germline V gene encodes CDR1 MDHEN and CDR2 SYDVKM. CDR3 size: 15 residues. The V and J ends lost 4 bases and 7 bases, in that order; junction bases with no gene match: 10. This chain's CDR3 is CASSSPGQGRGEAFF. The CDR3 DNA reads as TGTGCCAGCAGTTCTCCCGGACAGGGGAGGGGTGAAGCTTTCTTT.

This clonotype has more than one count but fewer than ten. The chain has TRBV10-2 and TRBJ2-5, with D maybe TRBD1 (5 bases). CDR1 is WSHSY, CDR2 SAAADI, per germline. V was trimmed by 6 bases and J by 1 base, leaving 12 bases between them. The CDR3 contains 14 residues. This chain's CDR3 is CASRSRAPQETQYF. CDR3 sequence (DNA): TGCGCCAGCAGGTCCAGGGCCCCCCAAGAGACCCAGTACTTC.

With regard to this clonotype: Germline is not matched at one junction end, which may reflect a read error. The chain is built from TRBV11-2 and TRBJ2-5; 11 bases are a match to TRBD2. CDR1 is SGHAT and CDR2 is FQNNGV in the germline V gene. This CDR3 contains 18 residues. This CDR3 is CASSFLAGGPGVQETQYF. CDR3 sequence (DNA): TGTGCCAGCAGCTTTCTAGCGGGGGGCCCGGGGGTCCAAGAGACCCAATACTTC.